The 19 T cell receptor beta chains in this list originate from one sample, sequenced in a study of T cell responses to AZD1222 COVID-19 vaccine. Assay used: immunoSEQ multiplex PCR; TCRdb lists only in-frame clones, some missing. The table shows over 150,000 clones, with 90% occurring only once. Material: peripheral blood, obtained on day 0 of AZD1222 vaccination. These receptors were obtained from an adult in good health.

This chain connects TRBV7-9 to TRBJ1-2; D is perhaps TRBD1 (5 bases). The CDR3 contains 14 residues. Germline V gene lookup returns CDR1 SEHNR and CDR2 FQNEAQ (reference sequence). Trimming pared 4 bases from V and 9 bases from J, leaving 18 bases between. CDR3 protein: CASSSPGPGISYTF. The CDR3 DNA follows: TGTGCCAGCAGCTCCCCCGGGCCAGGGATAAGCTACACCTTC. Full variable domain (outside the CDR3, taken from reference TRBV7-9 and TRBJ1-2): DTGVSQNPRHKITKRGQNVTFRCDPISEHNRLYWYRQTLGQGPEFLTYFQNEAQLEKSRLLSDRFSAERPKGSFSTLEIQRTEQGDSAMYLCASSSPGPGISYTFGSGTRLTVV.

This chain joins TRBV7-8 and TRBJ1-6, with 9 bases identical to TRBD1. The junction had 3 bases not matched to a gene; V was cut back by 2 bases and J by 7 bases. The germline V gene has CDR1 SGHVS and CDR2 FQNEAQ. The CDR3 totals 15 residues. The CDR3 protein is CASSLLGQGNSPLHF. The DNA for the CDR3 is TGTGCCAGCAGCTTACTCGGACAGGGGAATTCACCCCTCCACTTT. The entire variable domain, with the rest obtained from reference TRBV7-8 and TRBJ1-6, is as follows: GAGVSQSPRYKVAKRGQDVALRCDPISGHVSLFWYQQALGQGPEFLTYFQNEAQLDKSGLPSDRFFAERPEGSVSTLKIQRTQQEDSAVYLCASSLLGQGNSPLHFGNGTRLTVT.

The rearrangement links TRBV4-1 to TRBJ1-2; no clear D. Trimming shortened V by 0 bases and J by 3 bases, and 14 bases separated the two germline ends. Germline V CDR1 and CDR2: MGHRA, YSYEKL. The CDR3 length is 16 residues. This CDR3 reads CASSQDRGISYYGYTF. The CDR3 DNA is TGCGCCAGCAGCCAAGATAGAGGCATAAGTTACTATGGCTACACCTTC.

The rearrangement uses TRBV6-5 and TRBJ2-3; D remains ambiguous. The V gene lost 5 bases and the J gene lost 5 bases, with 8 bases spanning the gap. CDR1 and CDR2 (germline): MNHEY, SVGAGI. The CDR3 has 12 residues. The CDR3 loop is CASSPRLDTQYF. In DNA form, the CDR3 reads TGTGCCAGCAGTCCCCGTCTAGATACGCAGTATTTT.

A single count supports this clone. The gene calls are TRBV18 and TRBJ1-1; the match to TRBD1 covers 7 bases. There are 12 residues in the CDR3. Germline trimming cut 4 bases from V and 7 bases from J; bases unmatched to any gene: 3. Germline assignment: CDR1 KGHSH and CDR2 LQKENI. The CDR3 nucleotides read TGTGCCAGCTCACGACAGGGAGATGAAGCTTTCTTT. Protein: CASSRQGDEAFF.

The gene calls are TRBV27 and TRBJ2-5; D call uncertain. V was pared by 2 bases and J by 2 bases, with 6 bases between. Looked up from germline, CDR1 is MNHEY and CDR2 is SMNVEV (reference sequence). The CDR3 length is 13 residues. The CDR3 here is CASSLGLQETQYF. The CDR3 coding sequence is TGTGCCAGCAGTTTAGGGCTTCAAGAGACCCAGTACTTC.

CDR3 nucleotides: TGTGCCAGCAGTTACTCTTACAAGGCGGCTAACTATGGCTACACCTTC. It codes for CASSYSYKAANYGYTF. V is TRBV6-2 or TRBV6-3 and J is TRBJ1-2; D call uncertain. V shed 0 bases and J shed 0 bases, with 11 bases lying between them. This CDR3 spans 16 amino acids. The germline V gene has CDR1 MNHEY and CDR2 SVGEGT.

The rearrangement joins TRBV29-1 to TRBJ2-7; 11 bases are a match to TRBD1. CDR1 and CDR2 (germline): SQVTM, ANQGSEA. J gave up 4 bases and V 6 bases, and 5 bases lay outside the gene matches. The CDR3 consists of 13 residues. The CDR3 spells CSVAGTGGYEQYF. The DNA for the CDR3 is TGCAGCGTCGCCGGGACAGGGGGTTACGAGCAGTACTTC.

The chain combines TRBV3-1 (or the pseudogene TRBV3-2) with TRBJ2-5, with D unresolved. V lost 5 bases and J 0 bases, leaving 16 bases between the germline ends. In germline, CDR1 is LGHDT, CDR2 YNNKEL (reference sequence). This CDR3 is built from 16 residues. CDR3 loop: CASSNLGRANQETQYF. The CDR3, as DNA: TGTGCCAGCAGCAACTTAGGACGGGCAAACCAAGAGACCCAGTACTTC.

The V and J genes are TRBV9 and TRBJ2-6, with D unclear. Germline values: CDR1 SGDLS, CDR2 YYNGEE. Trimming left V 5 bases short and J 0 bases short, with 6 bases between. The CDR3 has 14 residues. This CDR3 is CASSTFSGANVLTF. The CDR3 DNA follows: TGTGCCAGCAGTACCTTCTCTGGGGCCAACGTCCTGACTTTC.

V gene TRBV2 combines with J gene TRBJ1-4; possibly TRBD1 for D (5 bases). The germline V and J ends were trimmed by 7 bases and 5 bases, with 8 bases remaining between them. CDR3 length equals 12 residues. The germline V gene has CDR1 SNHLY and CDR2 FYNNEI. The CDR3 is CASTAGNEKLFF. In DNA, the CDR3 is TGTGCCAGCACGGCAGGGAATGAAAAACTGTTTTTT.

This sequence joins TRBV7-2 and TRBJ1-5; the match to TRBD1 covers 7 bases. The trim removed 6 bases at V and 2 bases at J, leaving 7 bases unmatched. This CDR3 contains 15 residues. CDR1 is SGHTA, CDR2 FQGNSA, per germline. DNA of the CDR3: TGTGCCAGCAGACGAGGGGGCGAGGGCAATCAGCCCCAGCATTTT. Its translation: CASRRGGEGNQPQHF.

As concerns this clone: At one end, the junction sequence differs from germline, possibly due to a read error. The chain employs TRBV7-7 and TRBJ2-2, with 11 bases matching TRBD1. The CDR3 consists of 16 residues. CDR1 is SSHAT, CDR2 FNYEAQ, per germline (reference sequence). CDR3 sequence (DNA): TGTGCTAGCAGCTTAGGACAGGGGGCGCGAACCGGGGAGCTGTTTTTT. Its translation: CASSLGQGARTGELFF.

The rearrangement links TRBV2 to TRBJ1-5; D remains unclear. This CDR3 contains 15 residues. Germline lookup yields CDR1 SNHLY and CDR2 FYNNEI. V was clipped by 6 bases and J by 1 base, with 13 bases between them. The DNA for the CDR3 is TGTGCCAGCAGAACTAACGAGGGAAGCAATCAGCCCCAGCATTTT. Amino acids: CASRTNEGSNQPQHF. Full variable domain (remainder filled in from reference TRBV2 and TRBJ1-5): EPEVTQTPSHQVTQMGQEVILRCVPISNHLYFYWYRQILGQKVEFLVSFYNNEISEKSEIFDDQFSVERPDGSNFTLKIRSTKLEDSAMYFCASRTNEGSNQPQHFGDGTRLSIL.

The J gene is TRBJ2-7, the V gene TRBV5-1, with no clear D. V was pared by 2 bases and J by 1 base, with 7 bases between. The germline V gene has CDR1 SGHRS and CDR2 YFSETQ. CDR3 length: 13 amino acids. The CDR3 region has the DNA TGCGCCAGCAGCTTTCGCGCGTCCTACGAGCAGTACTTC. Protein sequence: CASSFRASYEQYF.

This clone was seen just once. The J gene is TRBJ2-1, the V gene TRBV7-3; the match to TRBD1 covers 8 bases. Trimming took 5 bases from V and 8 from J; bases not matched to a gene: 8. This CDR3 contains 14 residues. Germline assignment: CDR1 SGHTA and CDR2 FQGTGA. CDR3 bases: TGTGCCAGCAGCCTAATTTCAGGGGGCTATGAGCAGTTCTTC. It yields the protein CASSLISGGYEQFF. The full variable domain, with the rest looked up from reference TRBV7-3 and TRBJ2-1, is GAGVSQTPSNKVTEKGKYVELRCDPISGHTALYWYRQSLGQGPEFLIYFQGTGAADDSGLPNDRFFAVRPEGSVSTLKIQRTERGDSAVYLCASSLISGGYEQFFGPGTRLTVL.

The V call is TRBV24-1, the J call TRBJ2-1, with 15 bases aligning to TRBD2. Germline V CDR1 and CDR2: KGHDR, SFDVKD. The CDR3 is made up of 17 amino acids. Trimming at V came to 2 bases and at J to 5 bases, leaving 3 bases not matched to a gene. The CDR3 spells CATSDSGLAGGDNEQFF. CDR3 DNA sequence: TGTGCCACCAGTGATTCAGGACTAGCGGGGGGGGACAATGAGCAGTTCTTC.

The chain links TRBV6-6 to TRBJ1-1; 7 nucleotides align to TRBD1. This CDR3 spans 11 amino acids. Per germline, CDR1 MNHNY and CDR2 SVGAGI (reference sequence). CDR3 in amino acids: CAVRGAYEAFF. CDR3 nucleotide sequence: TGTGCGGTCAGGGGGGCATATGAAGCTTTCTTT.

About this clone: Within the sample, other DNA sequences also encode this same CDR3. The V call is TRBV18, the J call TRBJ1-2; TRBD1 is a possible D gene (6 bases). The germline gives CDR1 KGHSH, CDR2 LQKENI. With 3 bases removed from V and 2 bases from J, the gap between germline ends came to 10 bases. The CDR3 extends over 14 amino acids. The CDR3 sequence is CASSPPRGNYGYTF. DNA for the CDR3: TGTGCCAGCTCACCTCCGAGGGGGAACTATGGCTACACCTTC. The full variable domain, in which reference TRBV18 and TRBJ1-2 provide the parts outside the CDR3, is NAGVMQNPRHLVRRRGQEARLRCSPMKGHSHVYWYRQLPEEGLKFMVYLQKENIIDESGMPKERFSAEFPKEGPSILRIQQVVRGDSAAYFCASSPPRGNYGYTFGSGTRLTVV.